This T cell receptor beta chain comes out of a study of cytomegalovirus exposure and HLA in healthy donors. Vbeta (60) and Jbeta (13) primers were used in the PCR. The repertoire was sequenced with immunoSEQ multiplex PCR; TCRdb's copy has only in-frame clones and lacks some. The sample carries under 200,000 clones, about 88% recorded once. Donors were nominally healthy when sampled, though unrecorded immune exposures were likely. The CDR3 loop spans 13 amino acids. V was shortened by 10 bases and J by 5 bases, with 17 bases between the two germline ends. Germline CDR1 and CDR2: WSHSY and SAAADI. What was sequenced was PBMCs. The rearrangement uses TRBV10-2 and TRBJ2-5; a possible D gene is TRBD1 (8 bases). The receptor was isolated from a man under 40 in good health and CMV-seropositive. CDR3 sequence reads: CATRTGRVETQYF. CDR3 coding DNA: TGCGCCACAAGGACAGGGAGGGTCGAGACCCAGTACTTC.